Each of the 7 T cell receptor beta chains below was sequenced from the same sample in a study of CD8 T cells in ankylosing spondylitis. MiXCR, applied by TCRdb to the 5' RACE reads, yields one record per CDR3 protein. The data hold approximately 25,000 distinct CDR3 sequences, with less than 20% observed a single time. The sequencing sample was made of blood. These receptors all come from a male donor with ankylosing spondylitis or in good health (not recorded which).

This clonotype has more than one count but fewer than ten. The CDR3 DNA reads as TGCAGTGCTAGGGTTCGTCACAGGGGAGGCACCGGGGAGCTGTTTTTT. Its translation: CSARVRHRGGTGELFF. V is TRBV20-1 and J is TRBJ2-2; D perhaps matches TRBD1 (7 bases). The V and J ends lost 3 bases and 4 bases respectively, with 18 bases between them. Germline lookup yields CDR1 DFQATT and CDR2 SNEGSKA (reference sequence). This CDR3 has 16 residues.

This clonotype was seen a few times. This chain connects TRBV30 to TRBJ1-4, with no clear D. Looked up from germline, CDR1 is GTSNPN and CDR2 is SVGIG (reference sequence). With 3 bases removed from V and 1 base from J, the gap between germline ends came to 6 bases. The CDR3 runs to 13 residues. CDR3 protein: CAWRVGTNEKLFF. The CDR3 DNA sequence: TGTGCCTGGAGAGTGGGAACTAATGAAAAACTGTTTTTT. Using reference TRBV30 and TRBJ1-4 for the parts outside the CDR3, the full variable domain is SQTIHQWPATLVQPVGSPLSLECTVEGTSNPNLYWYRQAAGRGLQLLFYSVGIGQISSEVPQNLSASRPQDRQFILSSKKLLLSDSGFYLCAWRVGTNEKLFFGSGTQLSVL.

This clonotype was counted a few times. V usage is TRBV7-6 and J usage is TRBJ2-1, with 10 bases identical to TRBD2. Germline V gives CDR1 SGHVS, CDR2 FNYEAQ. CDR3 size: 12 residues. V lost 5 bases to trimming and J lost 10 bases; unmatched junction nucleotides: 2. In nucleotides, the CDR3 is TGTGCCAGCAGCCGTAGCGGGAGGGAGCAGTTCTTC. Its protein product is CASSRSGREQFF. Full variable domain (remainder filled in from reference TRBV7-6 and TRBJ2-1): GAGVSQSPRYKVTKRGQDVALRCDPISGHVSLYWYRQALGQGPEFLTYFNYEAQQDKSGLPNDRFSAERPEGSISTLTIQRTEQRDSAMYRCASSRSGREQFFGPGTRLTVL.

CDR3 DNA sequence: TGTGCCAGCACCCCCGCGGACGTTCCGTTCTACGAGCAGTACTTC. This translates into CASTPADVPFYEQYF. V gene TRBV7-9 combines with J gene TRBJ2-7; D is uncertain. V was shortened by 7 bases and J by 3 bases, with 19 bases between the two germline ends. The CDR3 loop spans 15 amino acids. The V gene's germline CDR1 is SEHNR and CDR2 FQNEAQ (reference sequence).

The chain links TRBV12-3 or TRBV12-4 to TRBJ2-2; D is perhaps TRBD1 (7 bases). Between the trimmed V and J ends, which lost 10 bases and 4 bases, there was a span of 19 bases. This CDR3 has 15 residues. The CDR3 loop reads CAIGLRTGATGELFF. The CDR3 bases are TGTGCCATCGGACTACGGACAGGTGCCACCGGGGAGCTGTTTTTT.

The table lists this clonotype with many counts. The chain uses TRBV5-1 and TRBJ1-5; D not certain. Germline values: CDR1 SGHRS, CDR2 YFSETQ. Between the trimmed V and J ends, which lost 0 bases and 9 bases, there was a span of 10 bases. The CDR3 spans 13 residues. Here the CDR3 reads CASSLDGDRPQHF. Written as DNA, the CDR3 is TGCGCCAGCAGCTTGGACGGGGATAGGCCCCAGCATTTT.

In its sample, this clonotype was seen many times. In DNA, the CDR3 is TGTGCCAGCAGTTCCAGCAGGGTTCTCTACGAGCAGTACGTC. Its translation is CASSSSRVLYEQYV. V is TRBV28 and J is TRBJ2-7, with a tentative D call TRBD1 (5 bases). This CDR3 region has 14 residues. Between the trimmed V and J ends, which lost 4 bases and 3 bases, there was a span of 13 bases. Germline V gives CDR1 MDHEN, CDR2 SYDVKM.